This T cell receptor (beta chain) comes out of a study of cytomegalovirus exposure and HLA in healthy donors. The study, taken as a whole, reports: Earlier results showed most TCR beta V segments being productive about 90% or about 30% of the time.

PCR involved 60 Vbeta and 13 Jbeta primers. Using immunoSEQ multiplex PCR, the repertoire was profiled, and TCRdb retains in-frame clones only, with some absent. The sample records around 180,000 clones, almost 85% being singletons. Concerning this clone itself: Its specificity is not known.

Germline V gene lookup returns CDR1 SQVTM and CDR2 ANQGSEA. The junction had 2 bases not matched to a gene; V was cut back by 7 bases and J by 6 bases. The CDR3 loop spans 11 amino acids. The chain joins TRBV29-1 to TRBJ1-2; the match to TRBD1 covers 10 bases. Specimen: PBMCs. The receptor was isolated from a girl aged 10 to 17 in good health and CMV-seropositive. CDR3 DNA sequence: TGCAGCGCCGGGACAGGGGATGGCTACACCTTC. Translating gives CSAGTGDGYTF.